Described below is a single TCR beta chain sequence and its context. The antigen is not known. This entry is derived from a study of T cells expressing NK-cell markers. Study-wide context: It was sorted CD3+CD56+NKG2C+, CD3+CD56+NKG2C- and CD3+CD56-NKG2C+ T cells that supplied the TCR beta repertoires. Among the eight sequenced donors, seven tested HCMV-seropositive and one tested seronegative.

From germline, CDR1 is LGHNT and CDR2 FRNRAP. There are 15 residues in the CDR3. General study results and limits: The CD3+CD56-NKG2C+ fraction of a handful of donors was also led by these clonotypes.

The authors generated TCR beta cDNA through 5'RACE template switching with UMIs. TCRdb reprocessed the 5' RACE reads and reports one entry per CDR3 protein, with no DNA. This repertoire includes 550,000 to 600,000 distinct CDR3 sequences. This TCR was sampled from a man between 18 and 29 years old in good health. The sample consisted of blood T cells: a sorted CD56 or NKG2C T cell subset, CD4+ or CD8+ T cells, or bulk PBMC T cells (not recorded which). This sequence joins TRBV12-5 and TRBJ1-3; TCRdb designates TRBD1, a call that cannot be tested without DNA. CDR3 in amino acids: CASGMTGRSGNTIYF.